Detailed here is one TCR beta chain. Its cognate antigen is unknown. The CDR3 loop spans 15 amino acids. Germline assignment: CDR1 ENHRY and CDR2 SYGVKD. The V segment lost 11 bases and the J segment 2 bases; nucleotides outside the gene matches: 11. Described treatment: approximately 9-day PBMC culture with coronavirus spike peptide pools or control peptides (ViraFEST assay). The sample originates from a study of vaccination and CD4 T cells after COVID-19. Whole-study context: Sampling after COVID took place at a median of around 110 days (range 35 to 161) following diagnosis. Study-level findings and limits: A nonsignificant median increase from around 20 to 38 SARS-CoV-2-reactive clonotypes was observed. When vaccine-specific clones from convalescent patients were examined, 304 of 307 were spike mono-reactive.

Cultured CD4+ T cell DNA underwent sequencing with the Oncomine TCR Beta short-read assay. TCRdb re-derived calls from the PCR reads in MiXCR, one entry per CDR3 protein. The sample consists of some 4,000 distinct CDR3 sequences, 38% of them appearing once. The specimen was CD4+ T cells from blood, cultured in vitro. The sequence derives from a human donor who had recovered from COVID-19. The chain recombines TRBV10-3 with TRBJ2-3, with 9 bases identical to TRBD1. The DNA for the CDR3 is TGTGCCTCCGCCCGGGACAGGGTGTTCACAGATACGCAGTATTTT. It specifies CASARDRVFTDTQYF.